These T cell receptor beta chains were read from a single sample in a study of CD8 T cells in Susac syndrome. From the immunoSEQ multiplex PCR reads, TCRdb called clonotypes with MiXCR, one entry per CDR3 protein. The sample records about 300,000 distinct CDR3 sequences, 75% to 90% being singletons. The specimen sequenced was CD8+ T cells from PBMCs. The receptor set was obtained from a human donor with multiple sclerosis. Each CDR3 is given with its conserved first and last residue. A D gene is named only where the DNA matches it firmly. Size is stated for part of the rows, as once, few or many counts, or as a class when the clone is expanded.

CDR3: CASSPTSLPSQETQYF
DNA: TGTGCCAGCAGCCCGACTAGTCTTCCAAGCCAAGAGACCCAGTACTTC
V: TRBV7-9
D: .
size: .
J: TRBJ2-5

CDR3: CAWSGEAADTQYF
DNA: TGTGCCTGGAGTGGAGAAGCAGCAGATACGCAGTATTTT
V: TRBV30
D: .
size: once
J: TRBJ2-3

CDR3: CATSIIPGTSSYEQYF
DNA: TGTGCCACCAGCATAATTCCCGGGACCTCCTCCTACGAGCAGTACTTC
V: TRBV15
D: .
size: .
J: TRBJ2-7

CDR3: CASRPGLAGYNAEQFF
DNA: TGTGCCAGCAGACCCGGACTAGCGGGATACAATGCTGAGCAGTTCTTC
V: TRBV7-2
D: TRBD2
size: .
J: TRBJ2-1

CDR3: CASSYPEWTALGYTF
DNA: TGTGCCAGCAGTTACCCCGAATGGACCGCCCTGGGCTACACCTTC
V: TRBV6-2/TRBV6-3
D: .
size: .
J: TRBJ1-2

CDR3: CSARQGKSYEQYF
DNA: TGCAGTGCTAGACAGGGGAAGAGCTACGAGCAGTACTTC
V: TRBV20-1
D: .
size: .
J: TRBJ2-7

CDR3: CAWSPGPSYEQYF
DNA: TGTGCCTGGAGTCCGGGACCTTCCTACGAGCAGTACTTC
V: TRBV30
D: .
size: .
J: TRBJ2-7

CDR3: CASSAEGTEALSYEQYF
DNA: TGTGCCAGCAGCGCCGAGGGGACAGAAGCCCTCTCCTACGAGCAGTACTTC
V: TRBV9
D: TRBD1
size: .
J: TRBJ2-7

CDR3: CASSQDWGGPGNEKLFF
DNA: TGCGCCAGCAGCCAAGATTGGGGGGGACCCGGTAATGAAAAACTGTTTTTT
V: TRBV4-3
D: .
size: .
J: TRBJ1-4

CDR3: CASSEGGLAGANEQYF
DNA: TGTGCCAGCAGCGAGGGGGGACTAGCGGGAGCGAACGAGCAGTACTTC
V: TRBV9
D: TRBD2
size: .
J: TRBJ2-7

CDR3: CASSLEDWDRGNEQFF
DNA: TGCGCCAGCAGCTTGGAAGACTGGGACAGGGGGAATGAGCAGTTCTTC
V: TRBV5-1
D: TRBD1
size: .
J: TRBJ2-1

CDR3: CASGASGNEQFF
DNA: TGTGCCAGCGGAGCTAGCGGGAACGAGCAGTTCTTC
V: TRBV6-1
D: TRBD2
size: .
J: TRBJ2-1

CDR3: CASSEGWGTEAFF
DNA: TGTGCCAGCAGTGAGGGCTGGGGCACTGAAGCTTTCTTT
V: TRBV27
D: .
size: few
J: TRBJ1-1

CDR3: CASSPGLPHTGELFF
DNA: TGTGCCAGCAGCCCCGGGTTGCCGCACACCGGGGAGCTGTTTTTT
V: TRBV27
D: .
size: once
J: TRBJ2-2

CDR3: CSAPKRGSSYEQYF
DNA: TGCAGTGCTCCGAAGCGGGGCTCCTCCTACGAGCAGTACTTC
V: TRBV20-1
D: TRBD2
size: .
J: TRBJ2-7

CDR3: CASRYLAGGSEAQYF
DNA: TGTGCCAGCAGGTATCTAGCGGGAGGCTCCGAGGCGCAGTATTTT
V: TRBV2
D: TRBD2
size: .
J: TRBJ2-3

CDR3: CASGLAGGTDNEQFF
DNA: TGTGCCAGCGGGCTAGCGGGGGGCACCGACAATGAGCAGTTCTTC
V: TRBV6-5
D: TRBD2
size: .
J: TRBJ2-1

CDR3: CASSFSGTNYEQYF
DNA: TGTGCCAGCAGCTTTTCCGGGACAAACTACGAGCAGTACTTC
V: TRBV5-5
D: .
size: few
J: TRBJ2-7

CDR3: CASSYQLRTDTQYF
DNA: TGTGCCAGCAGTTACCAACTACGGACAGATACGCAGTATTTT
V: TRBV6-6
D: .
size: .
J: TRBJ2-3

CDR3: CASSLIGGLEQYF
DNA: TGTGCCAGCAGTTTAATCGGGGGGCTTGAGCAGTACTTC
V: TRBV28
D: .
size: .
J: TRBJ2-7

CDR3: CASVKEYQETQYF
DNA: TGTGCCAGCGTCAAGGAGTACCAAGAGACCCAGTACTTC
V: TRBV7-2
D: .
size: .
J: TRBJ2-5

CDR3: CASSFNYGYTF
DNA: TGTGCCAGCAGTTTTAACTATGGCTACACCTTC
V: TRBV28
D: .
size: .
J: TRBJ1-2

CDR3: CASSPGFGQPQHF
DNA: TGTGCCAGCAGTCCAGGATTCGGGCAGCCCCAGCATTTT
V: TRBV6-2/TRBV6-3
D: .
size: .
J: TRBJ1-5

CDR3: CAWTEERVTYEQYF
DNA: TGTGCCTGGACGGAGGAGAGGGTGACCTACGAGCAGTACTTC
V: TRBV30
D: .
size: .
J: TRBJ2-7

CDR3: CASRGTGLTYEQYF
DNA: TGTGCCAGCAGGGGGACAGGGTTAACCTACGAGCAGTACTTC
V: TRBV28
D: TRBD1
size: .
J: TRBJ2-7

CDR3: CASSDPGQGDTEAFF
DNA: TGTGCCAGCAGTGATCCGGGACAAGGTGACACTGAAGCTTTCTTT
V: TRBV25-1
D: .
size: .
J: TRBJ1-1

CDR3: CSGQGSSYEQYF
DNA: TGCAGCGGACAGGGCAGCTCCTACGAGCAGTACTTC
V: TRBV29-1
D: TRBD1
size: once
J: TRBJ2-7

CDR3: CSAPDRGNTGELFF
DNA: TGCAGTGCTCCGGACAGGGGGAACACCGGGGAGCTGTTTTTT
V: TRBV20-1
D: TRBD1
size: once
J: TRBJ2-2

CDR3: CASSLQGAHNEQFF
DNA: TGTGCCAGCAGCTTGCAGGGAGCCCACAATGAGCAGTTCTTC
V: TRBV5-4
D: .
size: .
J: TRBJ2-1